Below, 8 T cell receptor beta chains from the same sample are listed, as sequenced in a study of identical twins. TCRdb reanalysed the 5' RACE reads using MiXCR and keeps one entry per CDR3 protein. The table lists 500,000 or so distinct CDR3 sequences, 12% to 15% of them singletons. The same specimen was also included in a second study, on yellow fever vaccine responses in identical twins.

The sequencing sample was made of CD4+ T cells sorted from blood. The receptors were sampled from a woman aged 18-30 years in good health.

This clonotype came up a few times. The rearrangement links TRBV6-4 to TRBJ1-1, with D unclear. The V gene's germline CDR1 is MRHNA and CDR2 SNTAGT. The CDR3 sequence is 13 residues long. Trimming removed 5 bases from V and 1 base from J, with 8 bases in between. CDR3 bases: TGTGCCAGCAGTACGGAGGAGAACACTGAAGCTTTCTTT. Protein product: CASSTEENTEAFF.

This chain joins TRBV5-1 and TRBJ2-6; D remains unclear. The CDR3 is made up of 16 amino acids. CDR1 and CDR2 (germline): SGHRS, YFSETQ. Trimming left V 1 base short and J 4 bases short, with 12 bases between. CDR3 in amino acids: CASSLNPLAGANVLTF. CDR3 DNA: TGCGCCAGCAGCTTGAACCCATTGGCCGGGGCCAACGTCCTGACTTTC.

This rearrangement joins TRBV5-2 to TRBJ2-7; TRBD2, the D gene given by the table, was not confirmed from the DNA. TRBV5-2 is marked as a pseudogene. This CDR3 has 14 residues. The CDR3: CARSPAGGRLEQYF. The CDR3 nucleotides are TGTGCCAGGAGCCCAGCGGGAGGCCGCCTCGAGCAGTACTTC.

This clonotype was found many times. The rearrangement joins TRBV27 to TRBJ1-5, with 8 bases identical to TRBD1. CDR3 length equals 12 residues. The V and J ends lost 6 bases and 6 bases, in that order; junction bases with no gene match: 1. The germline gives CDR1 MNHEY, CDR2 SMNVEV (reference sequence). The CDR3 here is CASRQGGQPQHF. The CDR3 nucleotides are TGTGCCAGCAGACAGGGGGGTCAGCCCCAGCATTTT.

The gene calls are TRBV4-1 and TRBJ2-3; D remains ambiguous. CDR3 length equals 13 residues. The germline V and J ends were trimmed by 3 bases and 3 bases, with 7 bases remaining between them. CDR1 and CDR2 (germline): MGHRA, YSYEKL. CDR3 sequence reads: CASSQSETDTQYF. CDR3 sequence (DNA): TGCGCCAGCAGCCAGTCTGAGACAGATACGCAGTATTTT.

This sequence joins TRBV12-3 or TRBV12-4 and TRBJ2-5; perhaps D is TRBD1 or TRBD2 (5 bases each). V dropped 3 bases and J dropped 3 bases, with 17 bases sitting between them. This CDR3 is built from 16 residues. CDR3 region: CASSLYLWGSEETQYF. CDR3 sequence (DNA): TGTGCCAGCAGTTTGTACTTGTGGGGGTCGGAAGAGACCCAGTACTTC.

This clonotype was observed a few times. This chain connects TRBV5-5 to TRBJ2-3; D tentatively fits TRBD1 or TRBD2 (6 bases each). The germline V and J ends were trimmed by 2 bases and 0 bases, with 16 bases remaining between them. This CDR3 comprises 17 residues. The germline CDR1 and CDR2 sequences are SGHKS and YYEKEE (reference sequence). This CDR3 reads CASSLARGTTSTDTQYF. In DNA, the CDR3 is TGTGCCAGCAGCTTAGCCCGCGGGACAACTAGCACAGATACGCAGTATTTT. Using reference TRBV5-5 and TRBJ2-3 for the parts outside the CDR3, the full variable domain is DAGVTQSPTHLIKTRGQQVTLRCSPISGHKSVSWYQQVLGQGPQFIFQYYEKEERGRGNFPDRFSARQFPNYSSELNVNALLLGDSALYLCASSLARGTTSTDTQYFGPGTRLTVL.

The rearrangement links TRBV12-3 or TRBV12-4 to TRBJ2-7; D uncertain. The CDR3 consists of 14 residues. The germline V and J ends were trimmed by 1 base and 5 bases, with 12 bases remaining between them. The CDR3 coding sequence is TGTGCCAGCAGTTTAGGATTCCCCCAGGACGAGCAGTACTTC. Protein sequence: CASSLGFPQDEQYF.